Following are 3 T cell receptor beta chains from one sample sequenced in a study of regulatory T cells in long-lasting Graves disease. Documented time point: newly diagnosed GD, antithyroid drugs for less than 3 months. PBMCs were the source of the RNA used for TCR sequencing. The TCR beta library used iRepertoire HTBI primers with Arm-PCR amplification of CDR3. TCRdb processed the multiplex PCR reads anew with MiXCR; each CDR3 protein has one entry. The table lists under 800,000 distinct CDR3 sequences, 15% to 20% of them singletons, with roughly 18% in the top ten. These same records also appear under a second study, on T cells in Graves' hyperthyroidism and ophthalmopathy.

The sample was peripheral blood mononuclear cells (PBMCs), taken at new diagnosis, from a patient treated with antithyroid drugs. All receptors derive from a woman between 25 and 40 years old with Graves disease.

This clonotype was detected only a few times. The CDR3: CASSQVLVSSTEAFF. CDR3 DNA sequence: TGTGCCAGCAGCCAAGTTCTAGTTTCCTCCACTGAAGCTTTCTTT. The chain uses TRBV3-1 and TRBJ1-1; D gene uncertain. Between the trimmed V and J ends, which lost 1 base and 4 bases, there was a span of 13 bases. Per germline, CDR1 LGHDT and CDR2 YNNKEL (reference sequence). The CDR3 is 15 amino acids.

This clonotype was counted between two and nine times. The V call is TRBV30, the J call TRBJ1-3; D is unresolved. Germline V lookup: CDR1 GTSNPN, CDR2 SVGIG (reference sequence). Trimming stripped 0 bases from V and 1 base from J, with 10 bases between. This CDR3 has 15 residues. CDR3 region: CAWSVVSTSGNTIYF. The CDR3 DNA is TGTGCCTGGAGTGTAGTAAGCACATCTGGAAACACCATATATTTT.

This clonotype was counted at least ten times. CDR3 region: CASSFSTGANNQPQHF. CDR3 nucleotides: TGTGCCAGCAGTTTTTCGACAGGGGCAAACAATCAGCCCCAGCATTTT. This sequence joins TRBV27 and TRBJ1-5, with 8 bases aligning to TRBD1. The germline V gene has CDR1 MNHEY and CDR2 SMNVEV (reference sequence). V lost 3 bases and J lost 3; bases outside the gene matches: 7. The CDR3 is 16 residues long.